This T cell receptor (beta chain) was captured in a study of neoadjuvant anti-PD-1 for oral cavity cancer (dated by TCRdb to the early 2020s). Regarding the complete study: Three to four biweekly doses of nivolumab at 3 mg/kg were mostly administered to patients before curative-intent surgical resection. For patients who did not progress, a fourth nivolumab dose was given around day 43, followed by definitive surgical resection on days 50-56. Under RECIST 1.1, patients with complete response, partial response or stable disease were classed as responders, and patients with progression were classed as non-responders. The parent correlative cohort included 11 to 13 patients, with an approximately 31% response rate.

According to the germline V gene, CDR1 reads MNHNS and CDR2 reads SASEGT. The junction shows trimming of 7 bases on V and 6 bases on J, and the gene matches do not reach 8 bases of it. The CDR3 sequence holds 13 residues, the cysteine and phenylalanine included. The sequence is cut down to CDR3 DNA, 39 bases in frame from base 1. With regard to this clone: Its recognized antigen is unknown. Base quality data are lacking; no much larger clone is found one base away.

The sample's time point label is to be understood as: after neoadjuvant nivolumab, at surgical resection. The patients had newly diagnosed stage II-IVA oral cavity squamous cell carcinoma and had not received any prior systemic or radiation treatment. Everyone in the cohort had locally advanced, HPV-negative oral cavity squamous cell carcinoma. Peripheral blood mononuclear cells were analyzed directly and were not maintained or expanded in culture. Samples came from a longitudinal correlative study of a single-arm phase II trial of neoadjuvant nivolumab in oral cavity squamous cell carcinoma. Subject-matched pre- and post-treatment PBMCs and tumors from three responders and three non-responders were subjected to genomic DNA-based TCRbeta sequencing. Peripheral blood mononuclear cells were collected before nivolumab treatment and again after treatment, at the time of surgery. The Maxwell RSC DNA from Cells kit was used to isolate genomic DNA from PBMCs.

Beyond this particular receptor, the publication reports: TCR analyses included only a few patients per response group, and the authors called for larger cohorts for validation. Higher pretreatment blood Treg/Th17 ratios correlated with both higher pretreatment blood TCRbeta clonality and lower post-treatment tumor TCRbeta clonality. Within PBMCs, T cell clonality (Gini index) was significantly higher in non-responders than responders after neoadjuvant nivolumab.

For deep sequencing, PBMC libraries mostly used approximately 500 ng of input genomic DNA, with six replicates for each sample. Following the manufacturer's instructions, the team built TCRbeta libraries using the immunoSEQ hsTCRbeta kit. The completed libraries were mixed into a single pool at 3 nM, then sequenced with an Illumina NovaSeq 6000 S4 flow cell. As for the authors' bioinformatics: Raw data preprocessing and quality control were performed with the immunoSEQ Analyzer. The analysis was limited to productive rearrangements, and each clonotype was defined by a unique CDR3 amino acid sequence. Using the R package tcR, the researchers computed the Gini-Simpson index as their estimate of repertoire clonality. Student's t test was used to compare Gini indices, while Pearson correlation assessed associations with tumor size change. TCRdb carries this immuneACCESS record with in-frame sequences only. Its versions omit some clonotypes, under half of them owing to an unresolved V gene in the studies checked, with the rest unexplained. The V and J calls and clone size are taken from that table; D and trimming were inferred from the DNA. A total of 14,000 or so clones appear in this sample, around 70% of them only once. Of the sample, approximately 3% is held by the ten largest clones.

This clonotype originated in a person between 40 and 79 years old with oral cavity squamous cell carcinoma. The specimen was PBMCs, collected after nivolumab (anti-PD-1) treatment. The chain couples TRBV6-1 to TRBJ2-7, with 8 junctional bases fitting TRBD1. The nucleotide sequence reads as follows: TGTGCCAGCATTGGGACAGGTTTCGGCGAGCAGTACTTC. Translated, this gives CASIGTGFGEQYF.